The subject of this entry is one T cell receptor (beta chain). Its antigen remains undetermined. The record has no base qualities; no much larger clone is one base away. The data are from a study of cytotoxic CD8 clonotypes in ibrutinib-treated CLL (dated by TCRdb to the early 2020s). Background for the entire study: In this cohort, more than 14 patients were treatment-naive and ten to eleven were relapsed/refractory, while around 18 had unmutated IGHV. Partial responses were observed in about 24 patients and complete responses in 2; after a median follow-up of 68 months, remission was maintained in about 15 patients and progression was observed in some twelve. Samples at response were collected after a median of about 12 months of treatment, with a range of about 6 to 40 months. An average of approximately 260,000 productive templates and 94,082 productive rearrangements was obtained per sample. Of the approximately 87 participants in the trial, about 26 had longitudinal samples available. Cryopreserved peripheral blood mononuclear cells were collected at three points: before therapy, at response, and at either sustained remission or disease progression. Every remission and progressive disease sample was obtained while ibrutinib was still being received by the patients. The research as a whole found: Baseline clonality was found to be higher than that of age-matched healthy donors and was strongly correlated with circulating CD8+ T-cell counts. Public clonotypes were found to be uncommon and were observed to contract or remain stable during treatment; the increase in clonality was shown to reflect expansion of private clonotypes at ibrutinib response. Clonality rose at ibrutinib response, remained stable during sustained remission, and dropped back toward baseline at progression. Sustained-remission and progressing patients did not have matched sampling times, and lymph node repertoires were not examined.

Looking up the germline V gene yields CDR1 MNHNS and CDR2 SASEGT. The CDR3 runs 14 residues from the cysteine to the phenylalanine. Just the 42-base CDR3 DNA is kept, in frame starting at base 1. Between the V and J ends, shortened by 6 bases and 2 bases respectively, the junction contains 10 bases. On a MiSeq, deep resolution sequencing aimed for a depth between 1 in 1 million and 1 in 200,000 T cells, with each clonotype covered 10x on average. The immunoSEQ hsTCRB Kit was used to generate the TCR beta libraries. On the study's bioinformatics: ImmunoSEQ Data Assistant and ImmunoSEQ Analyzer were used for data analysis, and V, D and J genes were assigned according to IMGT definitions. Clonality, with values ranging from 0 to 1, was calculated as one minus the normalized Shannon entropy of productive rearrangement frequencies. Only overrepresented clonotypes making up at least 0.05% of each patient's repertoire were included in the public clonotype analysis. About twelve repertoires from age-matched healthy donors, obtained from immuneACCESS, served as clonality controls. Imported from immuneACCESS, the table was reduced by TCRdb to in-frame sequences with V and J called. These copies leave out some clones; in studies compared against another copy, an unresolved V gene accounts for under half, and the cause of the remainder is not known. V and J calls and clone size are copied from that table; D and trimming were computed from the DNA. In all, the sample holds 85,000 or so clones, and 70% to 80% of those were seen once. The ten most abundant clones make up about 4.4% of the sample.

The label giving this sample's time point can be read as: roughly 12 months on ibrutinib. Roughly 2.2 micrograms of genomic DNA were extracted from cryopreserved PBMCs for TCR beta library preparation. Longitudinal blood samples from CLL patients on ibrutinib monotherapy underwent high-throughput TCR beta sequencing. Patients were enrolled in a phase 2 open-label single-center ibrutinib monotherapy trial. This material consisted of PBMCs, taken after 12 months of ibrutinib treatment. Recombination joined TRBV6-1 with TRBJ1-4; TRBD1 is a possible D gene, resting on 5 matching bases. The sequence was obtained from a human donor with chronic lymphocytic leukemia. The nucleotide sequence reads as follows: TGTGCCAGCAGGACCGGGGCCACTAATGAAAAACTGTTTTTT. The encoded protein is CASRTGATNEKLFF.